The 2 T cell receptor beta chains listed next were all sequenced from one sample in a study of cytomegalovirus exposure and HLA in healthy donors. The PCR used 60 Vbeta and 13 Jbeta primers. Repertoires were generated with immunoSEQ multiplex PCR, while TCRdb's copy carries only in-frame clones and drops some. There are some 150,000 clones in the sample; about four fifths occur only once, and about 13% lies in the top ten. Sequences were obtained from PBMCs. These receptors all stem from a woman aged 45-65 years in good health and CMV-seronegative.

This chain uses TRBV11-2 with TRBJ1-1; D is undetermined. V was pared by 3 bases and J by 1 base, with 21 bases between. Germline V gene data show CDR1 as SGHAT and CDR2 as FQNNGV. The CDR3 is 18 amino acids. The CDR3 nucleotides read TGTGCCAGCAGCTTGACGCCCGGAGGAGGTTCGACGAACACTGAAGCTTTCTTT. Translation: CASSLTPGGGSTNTEAFF.

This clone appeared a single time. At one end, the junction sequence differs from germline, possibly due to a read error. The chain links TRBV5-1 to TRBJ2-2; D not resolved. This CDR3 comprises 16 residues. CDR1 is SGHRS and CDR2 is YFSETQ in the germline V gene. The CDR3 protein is CASSLGSAVNTGELFF. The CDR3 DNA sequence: TGCGCCAGCAGTTTGGGGTCGGCGGTCAACACCGGGGAGCTGTTTTTT. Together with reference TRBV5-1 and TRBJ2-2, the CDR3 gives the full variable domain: KAGVTQTPRYLIKTRGQQVTLSCSPISGHRSVSWYQQTPGQGLQFLFEYFSETQRNKGNFPGRFSGRQFSNSRSEMNVSTLELGDSALYLCASSLGSAVNTGELFFGEGSRLTVL.